Listed here are 12 T cell receptor beta chains from one sample, sequenced in a study of radiotherapy plus CTLA-4 blockade in lung cancer. TCRdb's copy holds only in-frame clones and misses some; the assay was immunoSEQ multiplex PCR. The sample carries about 29,000 clones, 70% to 90% recorded once. The input for sequencing was peripheral blood, taken from a patient treated with radiotherapy plus ipilimumab. The source is a human donor with non-small cell lung cancer that progressed on radiotherapy plus ipilimumab.

J is TRBJ2-4 and V is TRBV11-2, with 7 bases identical to TRBD1. With 5 bases clipped from V and 1 base from J, the junction kept 17 bases outside the gene matches. This CDR3 region has 19 residues. The V gene's germline CDR1 is SGHAT and CDR2 FQNNGV. The CDR3 coding sequence is TGTGCCAGCAGCCCCGGGACAGACTGGCAATCTGTCGCCAAAAACATTCAGTACTTC. As protein: CASSPGTDWQSVAKNIQYF.

V and J are TRBV6-6 and TRBJ2-3; tentatively, D is TRBD2 (6 bases). With 8 bases removed from V and 6 bases from J, the gap between germline ends came to 12 bases. Germline CDR1 reads MNHNY; CDR2 reads SVGAGI (reference sequence). This CDR3 region has 12 residues. As DNA, the CDR3 is TGTGCCAGCGTTCACAGCGGGGATACGCAGTATTTT. This sequence encodes CASVHSGDTQYF.

The chain couples TRBV2 to TRBJ1-5, with D perhaps matching TRBD1 (6 bases). The CDR3 has 14 amino acids. Germline CDR1 reads SNHLY; CDR2 reads FYNNEI. The V and J ends lost 5 bases and 2 bases respectively, with 10 bases between them. The CDR3, as DNA: TGTGCCAGCAGTCCCCGACAGGGCAATCAGCCCCAGCATTTT. Translated: CASSPRQGNQPQHF. The full variable domain, rest sourced from reference TRBV2 and TRBJ1-5, is EPEVTQTPSHQVTQMGQEVILRCVPISNHLYFYWYRQILGQKVEFLVSFYNNEISEKSEIFDDQFSVERPDGSNFTLKIRSTKLEDSAMYFCASSPRQGNQPQHFGDGTRLSIL.

The chain combines TRBV27 with TRBJ1-1, with D hard to call. Trimming shortened V by 4 bases and J by 3 bases, and 12 bases separated the two germline ends. CDR1 MNHEY and CDR2 SMNVEV come from the germline V gene (reference sequence). The CDR3 has 14 amino acids. CDR3 amino acids: CASSSVAQDTEAFF. The DNA of the CDR3 is TGTGCCAGCAGTTCAGTGGCTCAGGACACTGAAGCTTTCTTT.

This chain connects TRBV5-1 to TRBJ1-1, with D unresolved. Trimming stripped 0 bases from V and 1 base from J, with 10 bases between. This CDR3 has 15 amino acids. The germline CDR1 and CDR2 sequences are SGHRS and YFSETQ. The CDR3 loop reads CASSLVAGPNTEAFF. CDR3 nucleotides: TGCGCCAGCAGCTTGGTGGCAGGTCCGAACACTGAAGCTTTCTTT. Full variable domain (rest looked up from reference TRBV5-1 and TRBJ1-1): KAGVTQTPRYLIKTRGQQVTLSCSPISGHRSVSWYQQTPGQGLQFLFEYFSETQRNKGNFPGRFSGRQFSNSRSEMNVSTLELGDSALYLCASSLVAGPNTEAFFGQGTRLTVV.

This clone was observed a handful of times. The chain employs TRBV5-5 and TRBJ1-2; 9 bases are shared with TRBD1. After removal of 6 bases from V and 3 bases from J, the junction contained 3 bases not matched to a gene. This CDR3 is built from 13 residues. Germline V gives CDR1 SGHKS, CDR2 YYEKEE (reference sequence). CDR3 coding DNA: TGTGCCAGCACCCGGACAGGGGACTATGGCTACACCTTC. Residues: CASTRTGDYGYTF.

The chain couples TRBV5-4 to TRBJ2-1; 9 nucleotides agree with TRBD2. The V and J ends lost 2 bases and 5 bases, in that order; junction bases with no gene match: 5. CDR1 is SGHNT, CDR2 YYREEE, per germline (reference sequence). The CDR3 length is 15 residues. The DNA for the CDR3 is TGTGCCAGCAGCTTAGCGGGGGGTCCTAACAATGAGCAGTTCTTC. Amino acids: CASSLAGGPNNEQFF.

The chain links TRBV4-2 to TRBJ2-1, with 11 bases identical to TRBD2. There are 16 residues in the CDR3. The junction had 6 bases not matched to a gene; V was cut back by 0 bases and J by 8 bases. Germline lookup yields CDR1 LGHNA and CDR2 YNFKEQ. The CDR3 here is CASSQDLAGGRDEQFF. In DNA, the CDR3 is TGTGCCAGCAGCCAAGATTTAGCGGGGGGGCGAGATGAGCAGTTCTTC.

The chain carries TRBV7-9 and TRBJ2-3, with D possibly TRBD2 on 6 matching bases. Looked up from germline, CDR1 is SEHNR and CDR2 is FQNEAQ (reference sequence). Between the trimmed V and J ends, which lost 5 bases and 3 bases, there was a span of 9 bases. There are 13 residues in the CDR3. CDR3 loop: CASSGSGTDTQYF. The CDR3 region has the DNA TGTGCCAGCAGCGGAAGCGGGACAGATACGCAGTATTTT. The whole variable domain, filled in from reference TRBV7-9 and TRBJ2-3, reads DTGVSQNPRHKITKRGQNVTFRCDPISEHNRLYWYRQTLGQGPEFLTYFQNEAQLEKSRLLSDRFSAERPKGSFSTLEIQRTEQGDSAMYLCASSGSGTDTQYFGPGTRLTVL.

The V gene is TRBV19, the J gene TRBJ1-2, with D tentatively TRBD1 (6 bases). CDR3 size: 13 residues. CDR1 and CDR2 (germline): LNHDA, SQIVND (reference sequence). The V and J ends lost 4 bases and 8 bases respectively, with 14 bases between them. The CDR3 nucleotides read TGTGCCAGTAGTAAGGTCGGGGGGCTCGGCTACACCTTC. Its protein is CASSKVGGLGYTF.

V usage is TRBV15 and J usage is TRBJ1-4, with D uncertain. Trimming took off 2 bases at V and 5 bases at J, with 9 bases between the two ends. Germline CDR1 reads LNHNV; CDR2 reads YYDKDF (reference sequence). The length of the CDR3 is 14 residues. CDR3 region: CATSRKRENEKLFF. The CDR3 bases are TGTGCCACCAGCAGAAAGCGAGAGAATGAAAAACTGTTTTTT.

Turning to this clone: The identical CDR3 is also encoded by other nucleotide sequences in the sample. The V and J genes are TRBV9 and TRBJ2-1; 7 bases match TRBD2. The CDR3 sequence is 15 residues long. Germline V gene lookup returns CDR1 SGDLS and CDR2 YYNGEE. J was trimmed by 0 bases and V by 0 bases; bases with no gene match: 0. The CDR3 DNA follows: TGTGCCAGCAGCGTAGCGGGGGGCTCCTACAATGAGCAGTTCTTC. Protein sequence: CASSVAGGSYNEQFF. Drawing the rest from reference TRBV9 and TRBJ2-1, the complete variable domain is DSGVTQTPKHLITATGQRVTLRCSPRSGDLSVYWYQQSLDQGLQFLIQYYNGEERAKGNILERFSAQQFPDLHSELNLSSLELGDSALYFCASSVAGGSYNEQFFGPGTRLTVL.